Included here is one T cell receptor (beta chain) sequence, with context. This clonotype was counted many times. Its antigen specificity is not known. The input lacks base qualities; no much larger clone sits a single base away. The record originates from a study of identical twins (TCRdb year 2016). As for the study more broadly: To test whether fetal clonotypes persist, the study used deep sequencing on TCR alpha and beta repertoires from monozygotic twins, unrelated adults of various ages, and cord blood. To rule out contamination, the twin experiments were replicated at different times with different library preparation protocols.

Study-level results and caveats: Abundant cord blood beta clonotypes had fewer insertions, young adult naive repertoires showed a similar but weaker trend, and memory repertoires showed no such trend. In monozygotic twins, out-of-frame TCR alpha sharing was systematically underestimated by recombination models, although the models agreed with sharing between unrelated individuals. Because the same donors could not be followed over many years, the conclusions depended on cross-sectional statistical analysis. Zero-insertion analyses could be partly confounded by invariant T cells such as MAIT and iNKT, though diverse VJ usage argued against such confounding for most clonotypes. The excess sharing between twins in beta out-of-frame sequences was weaker because fewer shared sequences reduced the signal-to-noise ratio. Compared with coincidental sharing between unrelated individuals, out-of-frame TCR alpha sequences shared between twins showed an excess of sequences with low generation probability.

The method behind the library was 5' RACE. These reads were obtained on an Illumina HiSeq 2000. Template switching added a universal primer binding site, and the final cDNA carried a unique molecular identifier that allowed TCR cDNA molecules to be counted accurately. First-strand cDNA for TCR alpha and beta chains was synthesized from specific primers in the conserved constant-segment region. To control for contamination, every cDNA library was double barcoded, receiving both a SMART-Mk sample barcode and Illumina barcodes. Two successive PCR steps introduced TruSeq adapter sequences along with Illumina sample barcodes. The Illumina HiSeq platform was used with custom primers to sequence TCR alpha and beta cDNA libraries. In the authors' own workflow: Unique molecular identifiers were extracted from raw reads with MiGEC, and CDR3 positions were determined with MiXCR. Recombination models were inferred per individual with the repgenHMM and IGoR tools using an EM algorithm. The analysis of shared clonotypes was done with the tcR package in R, with sharing normalized by the product of cloneset sizes. To study raw recombination free of thymic and clonal selection effects, out-of-frame nonproductive sequences were analyzed. TCRdb trimmed the raw reads at Q25, called clones with MiXCR and kept productive beta chains. Here each entry gathers all rows of one CDR3 protein and keeps the most common genes and DNA. The V and J calls here are based on TCRdb, not the publication. Here the sample has 1,800,000 or so distinct CDR3 sequences; roughly 35% occur a single time. Of the sample, under 0.35% is held by the ten largest clones.

Every donor was a healthy Caucasian. Looking up the germline V gene yields CDR1 SGHTA and CDR2 FQGNSA. From cysteine to phenylalanine, the CDR3 is 15 amino acids long. The kept DNA is CDR3 alone, 45 bases in frame from the first base. V and J lose 1 base and 1 base, and a span of 8 bases separates them. This clonotype was sampled from a newborn girl in good health. The chain is made from TRBV7-2 and TRBJ1-5, with the D gene uncertain. Material: cord blood. Here the CDR3 is given as CASSLVRGSNQPQHF. At the DNA level, the sequence is TGTGCCAGCAGCTTAGTCCGGGGAAGCAATCAGCCCCAGCATTTT.